A single sample is the source of the 21 T cell receptor beta chains below, sequenced in a study of beta chain features in type 1 diabetes. The authors reverse transcribed all of the isolated RNA, so sequencing captured expressed TCRB transcripts. Clones were sequenced by immunoSEQ multiplex PCR, and TCRdb holds only the in-frame ones, with some missing. Of 150,000 or so clones listed, around a tenth are singletons. Sequenced sample: central memory CD4+ T cells from blood. The receptors originated from a woman aged 40 to 50 in good health.

The chain recombines TRBV14 with TRBJ2-1; 11 nucleotides align to TRBD2. The trim removed 4 bases at V and 9 bases at J, leaving 11 bases unmatched. This CDR3 contains 16 residues. Germline values: CDR1 SGHDN, CDR2 FVKESK. The CDR3 DNA reads as TGTGCCAGCAGCCCATGGCCTAGCGGGGGGATCAGTGAGCAGTTCTTC. As protein: CASSPWPSGGISEQFF.

This clone turned up a few times. CDR3 sequence: CASSIAPQNTGELFF. The CDR3 nucleotides are TGTGCCAGTAGTATAGCCCCACAGAACACCGGGGAGCTGTTTTTT. The V and J genes are TRBV19 and TRBJ2-2; D gene uncertain. The CDR3 has 15 residues. The germline V and J ends were trimmed by 1 base and 1 base, with 7 bases remaining between them. Germline-derived CDR1 and CDR2 are LNHDA and SQIVND (reference sequence).

This clone was counted ten times or more. The CDR3 reads CATSRALTGANEQFF. CDR3 in DNA: TGTGCCACCAGCAGAGCCCTCACAGGGGCCAATGAGCAGTTCTTC. The rearrangement links TRBV15 to TRBJ2-1, with 7 bases lining up with TRBD1. This CDR3 has 15 amino acids. The V gene end was trimmed by 1 base and the J gene end by 6 bases; junction bases not matched to a gene: 6. Germline assignment: CDR1 LNHNV and CDR2 YYDKDF (reference sequence).

This clone was observed a few times. V usage is TRBV11-1 and J usage is TRBJ2-7; TRBD1 aligns across 9 bases. This CDR3 comprises 14 residues. Germline V gives CDR1 SGHAT, CDR2 FQDESV (reference sequence). V lost 5 bases, J lost 2 bases, and 4 bases stayed unmatched. CDR3 sequence: CASSPGQGPYEQYF. Here the CDR3 DNA reads TGTGCCAGCAGCCCGGGACAGGGACCCTACGAGCAGTACTTC. The complete variable domain, with remaining parts taken from reference TRBV11-1 and TRBJ2-7, reads EAEVAQSPRYKITEKSQAVAFWCDPISGHATLYWYRQILGQGPELLVQFQDESVVDDSQLPKDRFSAERLKGVDSTLKIQPAELGDSAMYLCASSPGQGPYEQYFGPGTRLTVT.

This clone was detected a few times. The rearrangement uses TRBV11-2 and TRBJ2-5, with 7 bases matching TRBD2. Germline values: CDR1 SGHAT, CDR2 FQNNGV. This CDR3 contains 15 residues. Unmatched junction bases numbered 10, after V lost 4 bases and J lost 5 bases. The CDR3 DNA sequence: TGTGCCAGCAGCTCAGAGAAGCGGGGCGGCGAGACCCAGTACTTC. This translates into CASSSEKRGGETQYF.

The V and J genes are TRBV15 and TRBJ2-1, with TRBD2 identical over 12 bases. CDR3 size: 18 residues. Looked up from germline, CDR1 is LNHNV and CDR2 is YYDKDF (reference sequence). V dropped 3 bases and J dropped 0; count of bases not matched to a gene: 6. The CDR3 DNA reads TGTGCCACCAGCAGGGGACTAGCGGGCCGGAGCTCCTACAATGAGCAGTTCTTC. This codes for CATSRGLAGRSSYNEQFF.

The chain joins TRBV7-2 to TRBJ2-2; weak D call: TRBD1 (6 bases). Germline loops: CDR1 SGHTA, CDR2 FQGNSA. Trimming pared 5 bases from V and 3 bases from J, leaving 10 bases between. This CDR3 has 14 amino acids. The CDR3 spells CASSVRQDTGELFF. CDR3 in DNA: TGTGCCAGCAGCGTAAGACAGGACACCGGGGAGCTGTTTTTT.

This clone was observed a few times. J is TRBJ2-5 and V is TRBV6-6, with 9 nucleotides matching TRBD2. Matching the DNA end better, TRBJ2-7 makes the J call doubtful. This CDR3 region has 13 residues. Germline V gene data show CDR1 as MNHNY and CDR2 as SVGAGI (reference sequence). The CDR3 spells CASTSGASYEQYF. The DNA of the CDR3 is TGTGCCAGCACTAGCGGGGCCTCCTACGAGCAGTACTTC.

The chain carries TRBV5-4 and TRBJ2-1; D uncertain. The germline gives CDR1 SGHNT, CDR2 YYREEE (reference sequence). Trimming left V 3 bases short and J 5 bases short, with 18 bases between. The CDR3 runs 16 residues. This CDR3 is CASSSELVSRNNEQFF. The CDR3 DNA reads as TGTGCCAGCAGCTCGGAGCTCGTGAGCCGGAACAATGAGCAGTTCTTC.

This clone was found a few times. The chain has TRBV10-1 and TRBJ1-1; no firm D call. Trimming cost V 0 bases and J 5 bases, with 7 bases left between them. This CDR3 is built from 13 residues. Germline V gene lookup returns CDR1 WNHNN and CDR2 SYGVQD (reference sequence). As DNA, the CDR3 is TGCGCCAGCAGTGAGTCGGGCACAACTGAAGCTTTCTTT. It is translated as CASSESGTTEAFF.

This clone was found many times. The rearrangement uses TRBV2 and TRBJ2-3; 7 nucleotides line up with TRBD1. V lost 7 bases to trimming and J lost 4 bases; unmatched junction nucleotides: 8. Germline V lookup: CDR1 SNHLY, CDR2 FYNNEI. The CDR3 is 14 amino acids. The DNA of the CDR3 is TGTGCCAGCAACAGAAGGGACAGCGCAGATACGCAGTATTTT. Translating it yields CASNRRDSADTQYF.

The V gene is TRBV5-4, the J gene TRBJ2-2, with 8 bases lining up with TRBD1. The CDR3 contains 17 residues. V lost 3 bases, J lost 1 base, and 8 bases stayed unmatched. Germline V lookup: CDR1 SGHNT, CDR2 YYREEE (reference sequence). The CDR3 coding sequence is TGTGCCAGCAGCTACGGTTACGACAGGGGGAACACCGGGGAGCTGTTTTTT. As protein: CASSYGYDRGNTGELFF. Based on the CDR3 plus reference TRBV5-4 and TRBJ2-2, the full variable domain is ETGVTQSPTHLIKTRGQQVTLRCSSQSGHNTVSWYQQALGQGPQFIFQYYREEENGRGNFPPRFSGLQFPNYSSELNVNALELDDSALYLCASSYGYDRGNTGELFFGEGSRLTVL.

This chain joins TRBV11-2 and TRBJ1-6; the D is unclear. V gave up 0 bases and J gave up 9 bases, with 6 bases separating them. CDR3 length equals 13 residues. Germline V CDR1 and CDR2: SGHAT, FQNNGV. DNA of the CDR3: TGTGCCAGCAGCTTAGATCGGAGTTCACCCCTCCACTTT. This translates into CASSLDRSSPLHF.

This clone occurred a few times. The gene calls are TRBV18 and TRBJ1-2; 9 bases match TRBD1. V lost 4 bases, J lost 1 base, and 7 bases stayed unmatched. Per germline, CDR1 KGHSH and CDR2 LQKENI. The CDR3 runs 16 residues. CDR3 in amino acids: CASSLRTGEDNYGYTF. CDR3 bases: TGTGCCAGCTCACTACGGACAGGGGAGGATAACTATGGCTACACCTTC. The full variable domain, in which reference TRBV18 and TRBJ1-2 provide the parts outside the CDR3, is NAGVMQNPRHLVRRRGQEARLRCSPMKGHSHVYWYRQLPEEGLKFMVYLQKENIIDESGMPKERFSAEFPKEGPSILRIQQVVRGDSAAYFCASSLRTGEDNYGYTFGSGTRLTVV.

This clone was seen only a few times. V gene TRBV5-1 combines with J gene TRBJ2-1; TRBD2 matches at 7 bases. The ends lost 7 bases at V and 10 bases at J; junction bases unmatched: 11. CDR3 size: 13 residues. Germline V gene sequence: CDR1 SGHRS, CDR2 YFSETQ. The CDR3 nucleotides read TGCGCCAGCGCACAAAGCGGGGAGGGGGAGCAGTTCTTC. Translation: CASAQSGEGEQFF.

The V and J genes are TRBV2 and TRBJ2-1; TRBD1 aligns across 10 bases. The germline V gene has CDR1 SNHLY and CDR2 FYNNEI. This CDR3 spans 14 amino acids. J was trimmed by 7 bases and V by 3 bases; bases with no gene match: 3. The CDR3 here is CASSERQGANEQFF. CDR3 coding DNA: TGTGCCAGCAGTGAGAGACAGGGGGCGAATGAGCAGTTCTTC.

The rearrangement uses TRBV19 and TRBJ2-5; the match to TRBD1 covers 9 bases. Trimming cost V 1 base and J 5 bases; bases outside gene matches: 5. The CDR3 extends over 15 amino acids. CDR1 is LNHDA, CDR2 SQIVND, per germline (reference sequence). The CDR3 region is CASSIAGTGSETQYF. The CDR3 DNA reads TGTGCCAGTAGTATAGCTGGGACAGGGTCCGAGACCCAGTACTTC.

This clone was counted a few times. The V gene is TRBV29-1, the J gene TRBJ1-5, with D hard to call. V was cut by 6 bases and J by 0 bases, with 12 bases left in between. Germline V gene sequence: CDR1 SQVTM, CDR2 ANQGSEA. This CDR3 region has 14 residues. DNA for the CDR3: TGCAGCGTGACGACGGGGAATAGCAATCAGCCCCAGCATTTT. Its protein product is CSVTTGNSNQPQHF.

The table lists this clone with a few counts. This chain connects TRBV9 to TRBJ1-3; 7 bases align to TRBD1. The CDR3 consists of 17 residues. The germline V gene has CDR1 SGDLS and CDR2 YYNGEE. DNA of the CDR3: TGTGCAGGGATACAGCCGGCAAAACAGGGGAATGGAAACACCATATATTTT. This translates into CAGIQPAKQGNGNTIYF.

This clone was detected a few times. V and J are TRBV9 and TRBJ2-7; 9 positions agree with TRBD1. The length of the CDR3 is 14 residues. Germline trimming cut 5 bases from V and 3 bases from J; bases unmatched to any gene: 6. Per germline, CDR1 SGDLS and CDR2 YYNGEE. The CDR3, as DNA: TGTGCCAGCAGTCAAGGGACAGGGATCTACGAGCAGTACTTC. Translated, it gives CASSQGTGIYEQYF. Complete variable domain (other parts from reference TRBV9 and TRBJ2-7): DSGVTQTPKHLITATGQRVTLRCSPRSGDLSVYWYQQSLDQGLQFLIQYYNGEERAKGNILERFSAQQFPDLHSELNLSSLELGDSALYFCASSQGTGIYEQYFGPGTRLTVT.

The rearrangement links TRBV18 to TRBJ1-4; TRBD1 agrees at 9 bases. Germline CDR1 KGHSH, CDR2 LQKENI. V shed 9 bases, J shed 7 bases, and the junction held 12 bases outside the gene matches. The CDR3 spans 15 residues. The CDR3 nucleotides are TGTGCCAGTGGAGTCGCCGGGACAGGGAGTGAAAAACTGTTTTTT. Translated, it gives CASGVAGTGSEKLFF.